The sequence of this T cell receptor (beta chain) was determined in a study of shared clonotypes between healthy human individuals. The CDR3 has 15 residues. Sequencing used immunoSEQ multiplex PCR; TCRdb keeps in-frame clones, though not all of them. The sample holds roughly 2.6 million clones, around 94% seen once. The chain has TRBV12-2 and TRBJ2-7; the table's D gene call, TRBD2, was not cross checked with the DNA. TRBV12-2 corresponds to a pseudogene. The sequenced material came from naive CD4+ T cells sorted from blood. Subset: CD45RA+ positively selected. This clonotype was sampled from a man aged 18 to 29 in good health. The DNA of the CDR3 is TGTGCAAGTCGCCCGACAGCGGGCGACTCCTACGAGCAGTACTTC. Amino acid sequence: CASRPTAGDSYEQYF.